The clone carrying this T cell receptor beta chain was seen many times. As yet, its antigen is unknown. This record comes from a study of CD8 T cells in ankylosing spondylitis. Study-level points and caveats: Within matched ankylosing spondylitis synovial fluid, disease-linked clones were reportedly significantly enriched. A TCR beta motif made of fewer than ten highly homologous variants seemed typical of ankylosing spondylitis blood. Disease-linked clones were found to be CD8+ and relatively rare in peripheral blood.

Library preparation for TCR beta used quantitative 5'-RACE with molecular barcodes. TCRdb called the 5' RACE reads again in MiXCR, with one record for every CDR3 protein. This table holds 200,000 to 300,000 distinct CDR3 sequences, around 8% found once. The receptor was isolated from a female donor with ankylosing spondylitis or in good health (not recorded which). The source material was blood, either unsorted or a sorted T cell fraction (not recorded which).

CDR3 amino acids: CASSSDPGQGADTQYF. DNA of the CDR3: TGTGCCAGCAGCTCGGACCCGGGACAGGGGGCAGATACGCAGTATTTT. V is TRBV5-6 and J is TRBJ2-3; 11 nucleotides agree with TRBD1. Looked up from germline, CDR1 is SGHDT and CDR2 is YYEEEE. The CDR3 runs 16 residues. The V segment lost 3 bases and the J segment 4 bases; nucleotides outside the gene matches: 7.